One sample yielded the 10 T cell receptor beta chains listed below, sequenced in a study of beta chain features in type 1 diabetes. Since all of the isolated RNA was reverse transcribed, expressed TCRB transcripts were what got sequenced. Here immunoSEQ multiplex PCR was the method, and the copy in TCRdb shows in-frame clones only, minus some. The data show under 250,000 clones, 27% seen once. The sequencing sample was made of central memory CD4+ T cells from blood. The receptors shown here come from a man aged 25 to 45 in good health.

V usage is TRBV29-1 and J usage is TRBJ1-1; D possibly corresponds to TRBD1 (5 bases). The V end was cut by 7 bases, the J end by 6 bases, with 18 bases between. This CDR3 is built from 13 residues. Germline loops: CDR1 SQVTM, CDR2 ANQGSEA. The CDR3 nucleotides read TGCAGCGCCCGGGGAGGGGTTGGAGCTGAAGCTTTCTTT. Protein: CSARGGVGAEAFF.

This clone was counted at least ten times. V is TRBV4-2 and J is TRBJ2-1; 9 nucleotides match TRBD2. V was clipped by 0 bases and J by 5 bases; unmatched bases: 5. This CDR3 is 16 amino acids long. The germline gives CDR1 LGHNA, CDR2 YNFKEQ. The CDR3: CASSQEFTSGHNEQFF. The CDR3 region has the DNA TGTGCCAGCAGCCAAGAGTTTACTAGCGGGCACAATGAGCAGTTCTTC.

The chain carries TRBV5-4 and TRBJ1-2; D is possibly TRBD1 (5 bases). Germline loops: CDR1 SGHNT, CDR2 YYREEE (reference sequence). The V end lost 6 bases, the J end lost 4 bases, and 13 bases lay between the germline ends. The CDR3 runs to 13 residues. The CDR3 loop is CASTAAGVYGYTF. CDR3 nucleotide sequence: TGTGCCAGCACCGCCGCGGGGGTCTATGGCTACACCTTC.

This sequence joins TRBV2 and TRBJ1-2; D is possibly TRBD1 (5 bases). V was trimmed by 1 base and J by 4 bases, leaving 7 bases between them. The germline V gene has CDR1 SNHLY and CDR2 FYNNEI. This CDR3 is 13 amino acids long. The CDR3 spells CASSEEGSYGYTF. In DNA, the CDR3 is TGTGCCAGCAGTGAAGAGGGGAGCTATGGCTACACCTTC. The full variable domain, with the rest looked up from reference TRBV2 and TRBJ1-2, is EPEVTQTPSHQVTQMGQEVILRCVPISNHLYFYWYRQILGQKVEFLVSFYNNEISEKSEIFDDQFSVERPDGSNFTLKIRSTKLEDSAMYFCASSEEGSYGYTFGSGTRLTVV.

This clone was seen a few times. This chain joins TRBV12-5 and TRBJ2-2; D is possibly TRBD2 (6 bases). Between the trimmed V and J ends, which lost 0 bases and 4 bases, there was a span of 15 bases. CDR1 and CDR2 (germline): LGHNT, FRNRAP. The CDR3 consists of 17 residues. The CDR3 region is CASGLVLGLAPTGELFF. The CDR3 nucleotides read TGTGCTAGTGGTTTGGTACTTGGGCTAGCGCCCACCGGGGAGCTGTTTTTT.

A few counts support this clone. The rearrangement links TRBV4-2 to TRBJ2-1; possible D gene TRBD2, 5 bases. Germline V gene sequence: CDR1 LGHNA, CDR2 YNFKEQ. Trimming removed 2 bases at V and 15 bases at J, with 14 bases between. This CDR3 spans 12 amino acids. The CDR3 loop reads CASSQQEAGVFF. The CDR3 DNA is TGTGCCAGCAGCCAACAGGAGGCCGGCGTGTTCTTC.

Comments on this clone: Other DNA sequences of this sample code for an identical CDR3. CDR3 DNA sequence: TGTGCCAGCAGCTTTGACAGGGGCACAGATACGCAGTATTTT. Translated: CASSFDRGTDTQYF. The genes are TRBV7-2 and TRBJ2-3; TRBD1 agrees at 7 bases. Looked up from germline, CDR1 is SGHTA and CDR2 is FQGNSA. This CDR3 is built from 14 residues. With V trimmed by 3 bases and J by 1 base, 1 base remained unmatched.

This clone occurred a few times. V is TRBV30 and J is TRBJ2-7; 8 nucleotides align to TRBD2. V was pared by 5 bases and J by 7 bases, with 16 bases of the junction left unmatched. This CDR3 is built from 15 residues. Looked up from germline, CDR1 is GTSNPN and CDR2 is SVGIG (reference sequence). The CDR3 spells CAWSQPGLASGEQYF. The CDR3 DNA sequence: TGTGCCTGGTCGCAGCCCGGACTAGCCTCGGGGGAGCAGTACTTC.

This clone was seen only a few times. This chain uses TRBV7-2 with TRBJ2-1; D ambiguous. The germline V gene has CDR1 SGHTA and CDR2 FQGNSA. The V and J ends lost 3 bases and 2 bases respectively, with 5 bases between them. This CDR3 has 13 amino acids. The CDR3 is CASSFATYNEQFF. CDR3 in DNA: TGTGCCAGCAGCTTTGCGACCTACAATGAGCAGTTCTTC. The full variable domain, with the rest looked up from reference TRBV7-2 and TRBJ2-1, is GAGVSQSPSNKVTEKGKDVELRCDPISGHTALYWYRQSLGQGLEFLIYFQGNSAPDKSGLPSDRFSAERTGGSVSTLTIQRTQQEDSAVYLCASSFATYNEQFFGPGTRLTVL.

This chain connects TRBV7-2 to TRBJ2-5; D is unresolved. The V gene's germline CDR1 is SGHTA and CDR2 FQGNSA. The CDR3 contains 13 residues. V lost 5 bases to trimming and J lost 5 bases, with 12 bases between them. CDR3 protein: CASSPARKETQYF. The CDR3 coding sequence is TGTGCCAGCAGCCCAGCACGAAAGGAGACCCAGTACTTC.